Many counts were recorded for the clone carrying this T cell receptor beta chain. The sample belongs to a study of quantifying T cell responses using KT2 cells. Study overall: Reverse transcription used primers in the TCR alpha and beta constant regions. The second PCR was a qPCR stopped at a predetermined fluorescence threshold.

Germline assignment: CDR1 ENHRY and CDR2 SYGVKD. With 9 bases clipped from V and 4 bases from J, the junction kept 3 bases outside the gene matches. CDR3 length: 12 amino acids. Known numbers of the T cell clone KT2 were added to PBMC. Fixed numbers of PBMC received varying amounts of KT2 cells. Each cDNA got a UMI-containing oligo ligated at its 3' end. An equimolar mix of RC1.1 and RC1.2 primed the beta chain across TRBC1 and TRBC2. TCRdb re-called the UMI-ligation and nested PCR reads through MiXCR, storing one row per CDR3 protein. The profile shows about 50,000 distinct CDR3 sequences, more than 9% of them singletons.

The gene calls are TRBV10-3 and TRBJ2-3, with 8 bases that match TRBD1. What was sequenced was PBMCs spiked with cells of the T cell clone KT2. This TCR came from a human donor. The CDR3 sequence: CAMGQAPDTQYF. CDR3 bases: TGTGCCATGGGACAGGCGCCAGATACGCAGTATTTT.